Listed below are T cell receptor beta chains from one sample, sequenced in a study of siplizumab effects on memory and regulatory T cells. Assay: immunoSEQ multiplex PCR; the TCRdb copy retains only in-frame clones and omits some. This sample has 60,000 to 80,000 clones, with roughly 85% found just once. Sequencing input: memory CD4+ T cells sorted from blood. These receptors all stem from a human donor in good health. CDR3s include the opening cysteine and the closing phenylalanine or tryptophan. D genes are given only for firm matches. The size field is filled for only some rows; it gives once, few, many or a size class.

CDR3 protein: CASSLGGTTQETQYF
CDR3 DNA: TGTGCCAGCAGCTTAGGTGGGACCACGCAAGAGACCCAGTACTTC
V gene: TRBV11-2
J gene: TRBJ2-5
CDR3 length: 15
clone size: -
D gene: -

CDR3 protein: CASSPTQGAFLYNEQFF
CDR3 DNA: TGCGCCAGCAGCCCCACACAGGGGGCTTTCCTCTACAATGAGCAGTTCTTC
V gene: TRBV5-1
J gene: TRBJ2-1
CDR3 length: 17
clone size: once
D gene: TRBD1

CDR3 protein: CASRVSGNTGELFF
CDR3 DNA: TGTGCCAGCAGGGTTAGCGGGAACACCGGGGAGCTGTTTTTT
V gene: TRBV9
J gene: TRBJ2-2
CDR3 length: 14
clone size: -
D gene: -

CDR3 protein: CASSFAAASTDTQYF
CDR3 DNA: TGTGCCAGCAGCTTCGCGGCCGCTAGCACAGATACGCAGTATTTT
V gene: TRBV7-9
J gene: TRBJ2-3
CDR3 length: 15
clone size: -
D gene: -

CDR3 protein: CASSPATGQGYYGYTF
CDR3 DNA: TGCGCCAGCAGCCCCGCGACGGGACAGGGCTACTATGGCTACACCTTC
V gene: TRBV5-1
J gene: TRBJ1-2
CDR3 length: 16
clone size: -
D gene: TRBD1

CDR3 protein: CASSVVASGNTIYF
CDR3 DNA: TGTGCCAGCAGCGTAGTAGCCTCTGGAAACACCATATATTTT
V gene: TRBV9
J gene: TRBJ1-3
CDR3 length: 14
clone size: medium-sized
D gene: -

CDR3 protein: CASRPQSTNEKLFF
CDR3 DNA: TGTGCCAGTAGACCCCAGTCAACTAATGAAAAACTGTTTTTT
V gene: TRBV19
J gene: TRBJ1-4
CDR3 length: 14
clone size: few
D gene: -

CDR3 protein: CASSLAYRPTDRGRDGYTF
CDR3 DNA: TGTGCCAGCAGCTTAGCCTACCGCCCGACGGACAGGGGGCGGGATGGCTACACCTTC
V gene: TRBV7-2
J gene: TRBJ1-2
CDR3 length: 19
clone size: -
D gene: TRBD1

CDR3 protein: CASSRQWVDTEAFF
CDR3 DNA: TGTGCCAGTAGTCGGCAGTGGGTGGACACTGAAGCTTTCTTT
V gene: TRBV19
J gene: TRBJ1-1
CDR3 length: 14
clone size: -
D gene: -

CDR3 protein: CASSIGAGDQATEAFF
CDR3 DNA: TGTGCCAGTAGTATAGGGGCAGGGGACCAGGCCACTGAAGCTTTCTTT
V gene: TRBV19
J gene: TRBJ1-1
CDR3 length: 16
clone size: -
D gene: -

CDR3 protein: CASSLETPYGYTF
CDR3 DNA: TGTGCCAGCAGCTTAGAGACTCCCTATGGCTACACCTTC
V gene: TRBV7-9
J gene: TRBJ1-2
CDR3 length: 13
clone size: -
D gene: -

CDR3 protein: CAWTTGRLYGYTF
CDR3 DNA: TGTGCCTGGACCACAGGCCGTCTCTATGGCTACACCTTC
V gene: TRBV30
J gene: TRBJ1-2
CDR3 length: 13
clone size: -
D gene: -

CDR3 protein: CASRAEWGNEQFF
CDR3 DNA: TGTGCCAGCAGGGCGGAATGGGGGAATGAGCAGTTCTTC
V gene: TRBV7-3
J gene: TRBJ2-1
CDR3 length: 13
clone size: -
D gene: -

CDR3 protein: CASSMSSAANNEKLFF
CDR3 DNA: TGTGCCAGTAGTATGTCGTCGGCAGCTAATAATGAAAAACTGTTTTTT
V gene: TRBV19
J gene: TRBJ1-4
CDR3 length: 16
clone size: once
D gene: -

CDR3 protein: CASSDSGSYGYTF
CDR3 DNA: TGTGCCAGCAGTGATTCCGGGTCGTATGGCTACACCTTC
V gene: TRBV25-1
J gene: TRBJ1-2
CDR3 length: 13
clone size: -
D gene: -

CDR3 protein: CASSETTYGYTF
CDR3 DNA: TGTGCCAGCAGTGAAACCACCTATGGCTACACCTTC
V gene: TRBV25-1
J gene: TRBJ1-2
CDR3 length: 12
clone size: -
D gene: -

CDR3 protein: CASSPDRWNQPQHF
CDR3 DNA: TGTGCCAGCAGTCCGGACAGGTGGAATCAGCCCCAGCATTTT
V gene: TRBV6-5
J gene: TRBJ1-5
CDR3 length: 14
clone size: -
D gene: TRBD1

CDR3 protein: CASGVGEYEQYF
CDR3 DNA: TGTGCCAGCGGGGTTGGAGAGTACGAGCAGTACTTC
V gene: TRBV2
J gene: TRBJ2-7
CDR3 length: 12
clone size: few
D gene: -

CDR3 protein: CARGSGGFNEQYF
CDR3 DNA: TGTGCCAGAGGTAGCGGGGGCTTCAACGAGCAGTACTTC
V gene: TRBV2
J gene: TRBJ2-7
CDR3 length: 13
clone size: -
D gene: TRBD2

CDR3 protein: CASSLGQVHGYTF
CDR3 DNA: TGTGCCAGCAGCTTGGGACAGGTCCATGGCTACACCTTC
V gene: TRBV7-9
J gene: TRBJ1-2
CDR3 length: 13
clone size: -
D gene: TRBD1

CDR3 protein: CASSLFAPNTEAFF
CDR3 DNA: TGTGCCAGCAGTTTATTTGCACCTAACACTGAAGCTTTCTTT
V gene: TRBV27
J gene: TRBJ1-1
CDR3 length: 14
clone size: -
D gene: -

CDR3 protein: CASGTVFIQYF
CDR3 DNA: TGTGCCAGCGGTACGGTCTTCATTCAGTACTTC
V gene: TRBV27
J gene: TRBJ2-4
CDR3 length: 11
clone size: -
D gene: -

CDR3 protein: CASKLGSFAEQYF
CDR3 DNA: TGTGCCAGCAAGTTGGGGTCGTTCGCCGAGCAGTACTTC
V gene: TRBV6-1
J gene: TRBJ2-7
CDR3 length: 13
clone size: -
D gene: -

CDR3 protein: CASSPPGANVLTF
CDR3 DNA: TGTGCCAGCAGCCCGCCTGGGGCCAACGTCCTGACTTTC
V gene: TRBV28
J gene: TRBJ2-6
CDR3 length: 13
clone size: -
D gene: -

CDR3 protein: CATTGDLPPLHF
CDR3 DNA: TGTGCCACCACAGGGGACCTCCCACCCCTCCACTTT
V gene: TRBV6-6
J gene: TRBJ1-6
CDR3 length: 12
clone size: -
D gene: TRBD1

CDR3 protein: CASSRTGGLTDTQYF
CDR3 DNA: TGCGCCAGCAGCAGGACAGGGGGCCTCACAGATACGCAGTATTTT
V gene: TRBV5-1
J gene: TRBJ2-3
CDR3 length: 15
clone size: -
D gene: TRBD1

CDR3 protein: CASNRDRGRYEQYF
CDR3 DNA: TGTGCCAGCAATAGGGACAGGGGGCGTTACGAGCAGTACTTC
V gene: TRBV6-1
J gene: TRBJ2-7
CDR3 length: 14
clone size: -
D gene: TRBD1

CDR3 protein: CASSTMREKLFF
CDR3 DNA: TGTGCCAGTAGTACCATGAGAGAAAAACTGTTTTTT
V gene: TRBV19
J gene: TRBJ1-4
CDR3 length: 12
clone size: once
D gene: -

CDR3 protein: CASSEVETQYF
CDR3 DNA: TGTGCCAGCAGTGAAGTAGAGACCCAGTACTTC
V gene: TRBV2
J gene: TRBJ2-5
CDR3 length: 11
clone size: -
D gene: -

CDR3 protein: CASSLIAAKETQYF
CDR3 DNA: TGTGCCAGCAGCTTGATAGCTGCGAAAGAGACCCAGTACTTC
V gene: TRBV5-4
J gene: TRBJ2-5
CDR3 length: 14
clone size: -
D gene: -

CDR3 protein: CASTRTGRGFYNEQFF
CDR3 DNA: TGTGCCAGCACCCGGACAGGGAGAGGCTTCTACAATGAGCAGTTCTTC
V gene: TRBV5-6
J gene: TRBJ2-1
CDR3 length: 16
clone size: -
D gene: TRBD1

CDR3 protein: CASSQTSGEDTQYF
CDR3 DNA: TGCGCCAGCAGCCAGACTAGCGGGGAAGATACGCAGTATTTT
V gene: TRBV5-1
J gene: TRBJ2-3
CDR3 length: 14
clone size: -
D gene: TRBD2

CDR3 protein: CAWSKLRYGYTF
CDR3 DNA: TGTGCCTGGAGTAAGCTTCGCTATGGCTACACCTTC
V gene: TRBV30
J gene: TRBJ1-2
CDR3 length: 12
clone size: -
D gene: -

CDR3 protein: CASSPGYTDTQYF
CDR3 DNA: TGCGCCAGCAGCCCAGGGTACACAGATACGCAGTATTTT
V gene: TRBV5-1
J gene: TRBJ2-3
CDR3 length: 13
clone size: -
D gene: -

CDR3 protein: CASSTRGQAALVELFF
CDR3 DNA: TGTGCCAGTAGTACCAGGGGGCAGGCGGCATTGGTGGAACTGTTTTTT
V gene: TRBV19
J gene: TRBJ1-4
CDR3 length: 16
clone size: -
D gene: TRBD1

CDR3 protein: CASSATAFTGELFF
CDR3 DNA: TGTGCCAGCAGTGCGACAGCCTTCACCGGGGAGCTGTTTTTT
V gene: TRBV2
J gene: TRBJ2-2
CDR3 length: 14
clone size: -
D gene: -

CDR3 protein: CASSEGTSGSGEQYF
CDR3 DNA: TGTGCCAGCAGTGAAGGGACTAGCGGGAGCGGCGAGCAGTACTTC
V gene: TRBV6-1
J gene: TRBJ2-7
CDR3 length: 15
clone size: -
D gene: TRBD2

CDR3 protein: CASSPGFNQPQHF
CDR3 DNA: TGTGCCAGCAGCCCTGGATTTAATCAGCCCCAGCATTTT
V gene: TRBV11-2
J gene: TRBJ1-5
CDR3 length: 13
clone size: -
D gene: -

CDR3 protein: CASSGTYEQYF
CDR3 DNA: TGTGCCAGCAGTGGCACCTACGAGCAGTACTTC
V gene: TRBV2
J gene: TRBJ2-7
CDR3 length: 11
clone size: -
D gene: -

CDR3 protein: CASSYETEAFF
CDR3 DNA: TGTGCCAGCAGTTATGAGACTGAAGCTTTCTTT
V gene: TRBV2
J gene: TRBJ1-1
CDR3 length: 11
clone size: few
D gene: -

CDR3 protein: CASSFLGTGELLF
CDR3 DNA: TGTGCCAGCAGTTTTCTCGGCACCGGGGAGCTGCTTTTT
V gene: TRBV28
J gene: TRBJ2-2
CDR3 length: 13
clone size: -
D gene: -

CDR3 protein: CASSRRTSGVGSYNEQFF
CDR3 DNA: TGTGCCAGCAGCAGAAGGACTAGCGGGGTAGGTTCCTACAATGAGCAGTTCTTC
V gene: TRBV5-6
J gene: TRBJ2-1
CDR3 length: 18
clone size: -
D gene: TRBD2

CDR3 protein: CSVTARGQGAAEAFF
CDR3 DNA: TGCAGCGTTACCGCGAGGGGACAGGGTGCCGCTGAAGCTTTCTTT
V gene: TRBV29-1
J gene: TRBJ1-1
CDR3 length: 15
clone size: -
D gene: TRBD1

CDR3 protein: CASSLTGLRNQPQHF
CDR3 DNA: TGTGCCAGCAGCCTGACAGGGCTGCGCAATCAGCCCCAGCATTTT
V gene: TRBV5-8
J gene: TRBJ1-5
CDR3 length: 15
clone size: -
D gene: TRBD1

CDR3 protein: CASSLDGQNNQPQHF
CDR3 DNA: TGCGCCAGCAGCTTGGATGGACAGAACAATCAGCCCCAGCATTTT
V gene: TRBV5-1
J gene: TRBJ1-5
CDR3 length: 15
clone size: -
D gene: -

CDR3 protein: CASSLRFGTVDTGELFF
CDR3 DNA: TGCGCCAGCAGTTTACGCTTCGGGACAGTTGACACCGGGGAGCTGTTTTTT
V gene: TRBV5-1
J gene: TRBJ2-2
CDR3 length: 17
clone size: -
D gene: TRBD1

CDR3 protein: CASSSPYNEQFF
CDR3 DNA: TGTGCCAGCAGCTCGCCGTACAATGAGCAGTTCTTC
V gene: TRBV7-9
J gene: TRBJ2-1
CDR3 length: 12
clone size: -
D gene: -

CDR3 protein: CASSDGQGGETQYF
CDR3 DNA: TGTGCCAGCAGCGACGGACAGGGCGGGGAGACCCAGTACTTC
V gene: TRBV6-6
J gene: TRBJ2-5
CDR3 length: 14
clone size: once
D gene: TRBD1

CDR3 protein: CASSQEGRGLETQYF
CDR3 DNA: TGTGCCAGCAGCCAAGAAGGTCGGGGGTTGGAGACCCAGTACTTC
V gene: TRBV14
J gene: TRBJ2-5
CDR3 length: 15
clone size: -
D gene: -

CDR3 protein: CASSFSGMGQPQHF
CDR3 DNA: TGCGCCAGCAGCTTTTCAGGGATGGGTCAGCCCCAGCATTTT
V gene: TRBV5-1
J gene: TRBJ1-5
CDR3 length: 14
clone size: -
D gene: -

CDR3 protein: CASTGVMGNTEAFF
CDR3 DNA: TGTGCCAGTACAGGGGTAATGGGGAACACTGAAGCTTTCTTT
V gene: TRBV2
J gene: TRBJ1-1
CDR3 length: 14
clone size: -
D gene: TRBD1

CDR3 protein: CASVDRLPANFFYF
CDR3 DNA: TGTGCCAGTGTCGACAGGCTCCCCGCCAATTTTTTTTACTTC
V gene: TRBV25-1
J gene: TRBJ2-7
CDR3 length: 14
clone size: -
D gene: -

CDR3 protein: CASSAFKGNSPLHF
CDR3 DNA: TGTGCCAGCAGTGCCTTCAAGGGGAATTCACCCCTCCACTTT
V gene: TRBV9
J gene: TRBJ1-6
CDR3 length: 14
clone size: -
D gene: -

CDR3 protein: CASSVTGPGTEAFF
CDR3 DNA: TGCGCCAGCAGCGTTACAGGGCCCGGCACTGAAGCTTTCTTT
V gene: TRBV5-1
J gene: TRBJ1-1
CDR3 length: 14
clone size: once
D gene: -

CDR3 protein: CASSVGYLRRGGTEAFF
CDR3 DNA: TGTGCCAGCAGCGTAGGCTATTTAAGGAGGGGCGGCACTGAAGCTTTCTTT
V gene: TRBV9
J gene: TRBJ1-1
CDR3 length: 17
clone size: few
D gene: -